The clone carrying this T cell receptor (beta chain) turned up a few times. The sample comes from a study of blood T cells in healthy people across ages. All donors came from Russia, were Caucasian and healthy, and spanned ages roughly 6 to 100. Roughly 9.8 milliliters of peripheral blood were drawn from each donor. Total RNA was extracted at no less than 5 micrograms per sample. Germline CDR1 and CDR2: DFQATT and SNEGSKA (reference sequence). The V end lost 2 bases, the J end lost 5 bases, and 12 bases lay between the germline ends. The CDR3 totals 13 residues. Combining a sample-barcoded 5' primer with a J-beta primer mix, a second PCR ran for about 7 to 11 cycles. TCRdb recomputed calls from the 5' RACE reads with MiXCR, one row per CDR3 protein. This sample yields approximately 1,000,000 distinct CDR3 sequences, of which 35% to 40% are seen a single time; around 14% belongs to the top ten.

The rearrangement links TRBV20-1 to TRBJ1-1, with D tentatively TRBD1 (5 bases). The source of this sequence is a man aged 18 to 29 in good health. The sample was blood. CDR3 bases: TGCAGTGCTAGACGCGGGGGGGGAACTGAAGCTTTCTTT. The encoded protein is CSARRGGGTEAFF.